This T cell receptor (beta chain) was observed in a study of cytomegalovirus exposure and HLA in healthy donors. Findings and caveats of the study: Rarity held for most TCR sequences, but there were some public TCRs that occurred in many donors.

Measured with immunoSEQ multiplex PCR; TCRdb has only the in-frame clones, and not every one. The data show 75,000 to 100,000 clones, 95% to 98% seen once. Points on this clone: Antigen: not known.

The CDR3 contains 15 residues. Germline V CDR1 and CDR2: SGHAT, FQNNGV. Deletions cut 6 bases from V and 4 bases from J, with 19 bases between. The receptor was isolated from a man aged 18 to 30 in good health and CMV-seronegative. The source material was PBMCs. V is TRBV11-2 and J is TRBJ2-7; no firm D call. The CDR3 spells CASRTEGRQRYEQYV. CDR3 DNA: TGTGCCAGCAGAACCGAAGGCAGACAACGGTACGAGCAGTACGTC.